The 23 T cell receptor beta chains given below trace back to one sample, sequenced in a study of T-cell reconstitution after alpha-beta-depleted transplantation in children. Preparation of the TCRbeta library was carried out with unique molecular identifiers. Each CDR3 protein is one row after TCRdb ran MiXCR on the PCR reads. Here the sample spans some 400,000 distinct CDR3 sequences, roughly 22% being singletons. The source material was PBMCs from the stem cell graft donor, sampled from the stem cell graft. The receptors were gathered from a human donor who donated a stem cell graft to a child with acute myeloid leukemia.

V and J are TRBV6-2 or TRBV6-3 and TRBJ1-1; the D is unclear. This CDR3 spans 14 amino acids. CDR1 and CDR2 (germline): MNHEY, SVGEGT. Trimming pared 7 bases from V and 4 bases from J, leaving 16 bases between. The CDR3 loop reads CASIKAAGITEAFF. CDR3 nucleotides: TGTGCCAGCATTAAGGCCGCCGGGATCACTGAAGCTTTCTTT.

Only a few counts were recorded for this clonotype. The V and J genes are TRBV20-1 and TRBJ2-6, with 7 nucleotides matching TRBD2. Losses at the gene ends were 4 bases for V and 1 base for J; bases not matched to a gene: 16. Germline-derived CDR1 and CDR2 are DFQATT and SNEGSKA (reference sequence). The CDR3 consists of 19 residues. DNA of the CDR3: TGCAGTGCTACTTTGGGACTACCGACAGCTAAATCTGGGGCCAACGTCCTGACTTTC. Translating it yields CSATLGLPTAKSGANVLTF.

The chain employs TRBV12-3 or TRBV12-4 and TRBJ2-2, with TRBD1 matching over 10 bases. V gave up 6 bases and J gave up 7 bases; unmatched junction bases: 5. The CDR3 totals 14 residues. DNA of the CDR3: TGTGCCAGCAGCAAGGGACAGGGGTTCGGGGAGCTGTTTTTT. It translates to CASSKGQGFGELFF.

V and J are TRBV29-1 and TRBJ2-7; D not certain. Looked up from germline, CDR1 is SQVTM and CDR2 is ANQGSEA. The CDR3 sequence is 13 residues long. With 6 bases removed from V and 2 bases from J, the gap between germline ends came to 14 bases. The CDR3 region has the DNA TGCAGCGTGAAGGGCCTTGGGACCTACGAGCAGTACTTC. Translated: CSVKGLGTYEQYF.

This clonotype was observed many times. The V and J genes are TRBV20-1 and TRBJ2-1; 12 bases line up with TRBD2. The junction had 6 bases not matched to a gene; V was cut back by 7 bases and J by 2 bases. This CDR3 has 15 residues. From germline, CDR1 is DFQATT and CDR2 SNEGSKA (reference sequence). The CDR3 nucleotides are TGCAGTGGGCTAGCGGGAGGGCCGGCCTACAATGAGCAGTTCTTC. Translating gives CSGLAGGPAYNEQFF.

This clonotype has a handful of counts. CDR3 amino acids: CASSPFEPRRYEQYF. The CDR3 DNA is TGTGCCAGCAGCCCCTTTGAGCCCCGAAGGTACGAGCAGTACTTC. The chain carries TRBV7-8 and TRBJ2-7; no clear D. V was cut by 5 bases and J by 4 bases, with 18 bases left in between. Looked up from germline, CDR1 is SGHVS and CDR2 is FQNEAQ. CDR3 length equals 15 residues.

The sample holds a few counts of this clonotype. This chain connects TRBV29-1 to TRBJ2-1; D may be TRBD1 (5 bases). Looked up from germline, CDR1 is SQVTM and CDR2 is ANQGSEA. V was pared by 8 bases and J by 6 bases, with 14 bases between. The CDR3 covers 12 residues. The CDR3: CSITGRRNEQFF. CDR3 coding DNA: TGCAGCATCACAGGCAGGCGCAATGAGCAGTTCTTC.

The rearrangement joins TRBV12-3 or TRBV12-4 to TRBJ2-7, with D perhaps TRBD1 (6 bases). There are 12 residues in the CDR3. Trimming removed 10 bases at V and 8 bases at J, with 18 bases between. The CDR3 DNA reads as TGTGCCACCAGGGGACCGTCGGTTCAGCAGTACTTC. Protein product: CATRGPSVQQYF.

This clonotype was found many times. DNA of the CDR3: TGCAGTGCTAGCACGGGACAAGGCGTTTTGGCTTTCTTT. Protein: CSASTGQGVLAFF. J is TRBJ1-1 and V is TRBV20-1; D might be TRBD1 (6 bases). The CDR3 consists of 13 residues. Trimming removed 3 bases at V and 11 bases at J, with 19 bases between. CDR1 DFQATT and CDR2 SNEGSKA come from the germline V gene (reference sequence).

The rearrangement uses TRBV10-3 and TRBJ2-3; TRBD2 matches 10 bases. The length of the CDR3 is 17 residues. Germline V lookup: CDR1 ENHRY, CDR2 SYGVKD. Trimming cost V 8 bases and J 5 bases; bases outside gene matches: 16. The CDR3 DNA is TGTGCCATCGGGGCTAGCGGGAGAGATACTAGGGGAGATACGCAGTATTTT. Translated: CAIGASGRDTRGDTQYF.

This clonotype was observed a handful of times. The rearrangement joins TRBV5-5 to TRBJ1-5; 7 nucleotides agree with TRBD1. Germline V CDR1 and CDR2: SGHKS, YYEKEE (reference sequence). The junction had 5 bases not matched to a gene; V was cut back by 0 bases and J by 5 bases. The CDR3 is made up of 15 amino acids. CDR3 nucleotide sequence: TGTGCCAGCAGCTTGGCGGGGGACAGCTATCAGCCCCAGCATTTT. Amino acids: CASSLAGDSYQPQHF.

The table lists this clonotype with many counts. V gene TRBV10-2 combines with J gene TRBJ2-7; 10 positions agree with TRBD2. Germline values: CDR1 WSHSY, CDR2 SAAADI. The V and J ends lost 0 bases and 3 bases, in that order; junction bases with no gene match: 8. This CDR3 has 17 amino acids. Here the CDR3 reads CASSESAVSSGGYEQYF. Here the CDR3 DNA reads TGCGCCAGCAGTGAGTCTGCCGTCTCTAGCGGGGGCTACGAGCAGTACTTC.

The gene calls are TRBV15 and TRBJ1-1; D might be TRBD1 (5 bases). V lost 5 bases and J 1 base, leaving 14 bases between the germline ends. This CDR3 region has 15 residues. CDR1 and CDR2 (germline): LNHNV, YYDKDF (reference sequence). Written as DNA, the CDR3 is TGTGCCACCAGCTATCCCCCTCAGGGGAACACTGAAGCTTTCTTT. As protein: CATSYPPQGNTEAFF.

The rearrangement joins TRBV20-1 to TRBJ2-1; TRBD2 might be the D (6 bases). Trimming left V 0 bases short and J 2 bases short, with 17 bases between. Per the germline V gene, CDR1 is DFQATT and CDR2 is SNEGSKA (reference sequence). The CDR3 has 17 residues. The DNA for the CDR3 is TGCAGTGCTAGAGATGTGGGGAGGCTCCCCGCCTACAATGAGCAGTTCTTC. Translating it yields CSARDVGRLPAYNEQFF.

This clonotype was seen a handful of times. This chain links TRBV12-3 or TRBV12-4 with TRBJ2-2; D not resolved. V dropped 8 bases and J dropped 5 bases, with 3 bases sitting between them. The CDR3 contains 10 residues. The CDR3 is CASGTGELFF. The CDR3 nucleotides are TGTGCCAGCGGGACCGGGGAGCTGTTTTTT.

This clonotype was observed once. Its ends do not fully match the called genes, so a read error is possible. The gene calls are TRBV14 and TRBJ2-1; possibly TRBD2 for D (6 bases). This CDR3 comprises 12 residues. Germline assignment: CDR1 SGHDN and CDR2 FVKESK. The CDR3 is CASSQSTALATW. The CDR3, as DNA: TGTGCCAGCAGCCAGTCCACTGCTCTAGCGACCTGG.

This clonotype was counted between two and nine times. The rearrangement joins TRBV20-1 to TRBJ2-3; TRBD2 matches at 8 bases. CDR1 DFQATT and CDR2 SNEGSKA come from the germline V gene (reference sequence). CDR3 length equals 15 residues. The trim removed 6 bases at V and 3 bases at J, leaving 11 bases unmatched. The CDR3 DNA follows: TGCAGTGCCGCCAGGGTAGCGGGAAAAACAGATACGCAGTATTTT. Its protein product is CSAARVAGKTDTQYF.

This clonotype was seen repeatedly, ten times or more. CDR3: CSARAARGYTF. The CDR3 DNA reads TGCAGTGCTAGGGCAGCGAGGGGCTACACCTTC. This chain connects TRBV20-1 to TRBJ1-2, with D unclear. The CDR3 sequence is 11 residues long. Trimming removed 3 bases at V and 8 bases at J, with 10 bases between. Looked up from germline, CDR1 is DFQATT and CDR2 is SNEGSKA (reference sequence).

This clonotype was counted between two and nine times. The rearrangement uses TRBV12-3 or TRBV12-4 and TRBJ1-5; 7 bases match TRBD1. With V trimmed by 7 bases and J by 1 base, 7 bases remained unmatched. The length of the CDR3 is 15 residues. CDR3 nucleotide sequence: TGTGCCAGCAAAGGGGGCAGGATCAGCAATCAGCCCCAGCATTTT. It is translated as CASKGGRISNQPQHF.

This clonotype was observed a few times. V gene TRBV24-1 combines with J gene TRBJ2-7; D might be TRBD1 or TRBD2, each matching 5 bases. The CDR3 contains 15 residues. From germline, CDR1 is KGHDR and CDR2 SFDVKD. Trimming pared 4 bases from V and 2 bases from J, leaving 14 bases between. Here the CDR3 DNA reads TGTGCCACCAGTGACCCCGGGACGGACGCCTACGAGCAGTACTTC. Translation gives CATSDPGTDAYEQYF.

This clonotype was counted between two and nine times. The CDR3, as DNA: TGCAGTGCTACCTCAGGACAGGTCCGTCAGCCCCAGCATTTT. Translating gives CSATSGQVRQPQHF. The rearrangement joins TRBV20-1 to TRBJ1-5; 7 nucleotides agree with TRBD1. V lost 4 bases to trimming and J lost 6 bases; unmatched junction nucleotides: 9. Germline CDR1 DFQATT, CDR2 SNEGSKA (reference sequence). The CDR3 covers 14 residues.

The rearrangement joins TRBV7-2 to TRBJ1-1; TRBD1 matches 7 bases. This CDR3 contains 16 residues. Losses at the gene ends were 1 base for V and 0 bases for J; bases not matched to a gene: 5. Germline V lookup: CDR1 SGHTA, CDR2 FQGNSA. CDR3 amino acids: CASSLGFRGMNTEAFF. In nucleotides, the CDR3 is TGTGCCAGCAGCTTAGGATTCAGGGGGATGAACACTGAAGCTTTCTTT.

The chain links TRBV7-3 to TRBJ2-7; D gene ambiguous. This CDR3 is 13 amino acids long. The V and J ends lost 2 bases and 5 bases respectively, with 10 bases between them. Per germline, CDR1 SGHTA and CDR2 FQGTGA. CDR3 loop: CASSLEWGNEQYF. DNA for the CDR3: TGTGCCAGCAGCTTAGAGTGGGGTAACGAGCAGTACTTC.